The 4 T cell receptor beta chains below come from one sample, sequenced in a study of vaccination effects on CD4 cells after COVID-19. Using immunoSEQ multiplex PCR, the repertoire was profiled, and TCRdb retains in-frame clones only, with some absent. This table holds about 59,000 clones, roughly 78% found once. Peptide-pool stimulation followed by sequencing identified expanded antigen-specific CD4+ clonotypes in the ViraFEST assay. Having been cultured for about 10 days, the cells underwent CD4+ T cell isolation. The vaccine given was either BNT162b2 or mRNA-1273, in two doses. No antigen has been identified for these receptors. Sequences were derived from CD4+ T cells from PBMCs cultured with HCoV-OC43 spike peptides, sampled after COVID-19 vaccination. Described subset: HCoV-OC43 spike overlapping peptide pool stimulation. The receptors derive from a human donor who received a COVID-19 vaccine.

This sequence joins TRBV15 and TRBJ1-6; D unresolved. The CDR3 is made up of 15 amino acids. Germline V lookup: CDR1 LNHNV, CDR2 YYDKDF (reference sequence). V shed 0 bases and J shed 6 bases, with 9 bases lying between them. CDR3 loop: CATSRDFPGNSPLHF. CDR3 bases: TGTGCCACCAGCAGAGATTTTCCCGGTAATTCACCCCTCCACTTT.

The chain joins TRBV7-2 to TRBJ1-4; D gene unclear. Germline CDR1 SGHTA, CDR2 FQGNSA. This CDR3 has 14 amino acids. The V end lost 5 bases, the J end lost 8 bases, and 15 bases lay between the germline ends. The CDR3 DNA is TGTGCCAGCAGCCAAGGACTTACGGGGGAAAAACTGTTTTTT. The encoded protein is CASSQGLTGEKLFF.

As DNA, the CDR3 is TGTGCCAGCTCACCCCTGCCGGCGGACAGGGGCCACGAGCAGTACGTC. It specifies CASSPLPADRGHEQYV. The gene calls are TRBV18 and TRBJ2-7, with 9 positions matching TRBD1. CDR1 and CDR2 from the germline V gene are KGHSH and LQKENI. This CDR3 region has 16 residues. J lost 5 bases, V lost 3 bases, and 11 bases had no gene match.

This chain uses TRBV24-1 with TRBJ2-3; possible D gene TRBD2, 5 bases. The length of the CDR3 is 17 residues. Trimming took 4 bases from V and 3 from J, leaving 19 bases between them. The V gene's germline CDR1 is KGHDR and CDR2 SFDVKD. The CDR3 DNA is TGTGCCACCAGTGACCCCGATCCGGGAAAAGGTACAGATACGCAGTATTTT. This translates into CATSDPDPGKGTDTQYF.